This T cell receptor (beta chain) was sequenced during a study of T cells in Graves' hyperthyroidism and ophthalmopathy. Across the study: Once the initial diagnosis was made, peripheral blood was obtained before any treatment.

This clonotype was picked up a small number of times. There were TCR beta CDR3 regions amplified from RNA transcripts. The TCR CDR3 was amplified in a first-round RT-PCR using the HTBI primer set. MiXCR, run by TCRdb on the multiplex PCR reads, gives a single entry per CDR3 protein. The sample records roughly 250,000 distinct CDR3 sequences, about 20% being singletons. Germline V gives CDR1 SGHRS, CDR2 YFSETQ. The CDR3 runs to 14 residues. Between the trimmed V and J ends, which lost 6 bases and 1 base, there was a span of 13 bases. An approximately 10 ml volume of fresh peripheral blood provided the PBMCs.

The source of this sequence is a man aged 25-45 years with Graves' ophthalmopathy. The sequenced sample was blood. The genes are TRBV5-1 and TRBJ2-5; TRBD1 might be the D (6 bases). CDR3 DNA: TGCGCCAGCAAGAGGGGGATAGGCCAAGAGACCCAGTACTTC. This sequence encodes CASKRGIGQETQYF.